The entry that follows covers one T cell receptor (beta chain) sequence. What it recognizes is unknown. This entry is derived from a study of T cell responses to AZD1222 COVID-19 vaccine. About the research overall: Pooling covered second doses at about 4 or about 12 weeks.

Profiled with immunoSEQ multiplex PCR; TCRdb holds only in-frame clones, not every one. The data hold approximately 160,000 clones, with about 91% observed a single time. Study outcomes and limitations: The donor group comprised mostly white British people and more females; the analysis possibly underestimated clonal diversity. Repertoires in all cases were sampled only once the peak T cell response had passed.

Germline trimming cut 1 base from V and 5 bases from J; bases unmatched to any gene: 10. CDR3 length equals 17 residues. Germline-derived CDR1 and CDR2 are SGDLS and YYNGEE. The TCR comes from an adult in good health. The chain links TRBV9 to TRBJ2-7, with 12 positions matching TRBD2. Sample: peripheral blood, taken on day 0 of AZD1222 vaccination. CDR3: CASSVTSLAGGKDEQYF. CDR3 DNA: TGTGCCAGCAGCGTAACTTCCCTAGCGGGAGGGAAGGACGAGCAGTACTTC. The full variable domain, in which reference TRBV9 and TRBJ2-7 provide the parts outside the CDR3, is DSGVTQTPKHLITATGQRVTLRCSPRSGDLSVYWYQQSLDQGLQFLIQYYNGEERAKGNILERFSAQQFPDLHSELNLSSLELGDSALYFCASSVTSLAGGKDEQYFGPGTRLTVT.